This is a list of T cell receptor beta chains from one sample in a study of T cells in lung cancer brain metastases. Clones were sequenced by immunoSEQ multiplex PCR, and TCRdb holds only the in-frame ones, with some missing. The sample lists 5,000 or so clones, about 88% occurring once. Specimen: tumor tissue from the primary lung tumor. Every receptor here comes from a man aged 65 to 85 with non-small cell lung cancer. Both conserved end residues are part of each CDR3. The D gene is left open where the match is weak. The listing skips clone size in some rows; elsewhere it reads once, few, many or a size class.

cdr3_aa: CASSGPSGVLTGELFF
cdr3_nt: TGTGCCAGCAGTGGCCCTAGCGGGGTTCTCACCGGGGAGCTGTTTTTT
j_call: TRBJ2-2
d_call: TRBD2
clone_size: .
v_call: TRBV7-2

cdr3_aa: CASSRYSGSTDTQYF
cdr3_nt: TGTGCCAGTAGTCGATATAGCGGGAGCACAGATACGCAGTATTTT
j_call: TRBJ2-3
d_call: TRBD2
clone_size: .
v_call: TRBV19

cdr3_aa: CASSIRADSGYTF
cdr3_nt: TGTGCCAGCAGTATCCGGGCCGACTCGGGCTACACCTTC
j_call: TRBJ1-2
d_call: .
clone_size: once
v_call: TRBV2

cdr3_aa: CASGFGTYGRGTEAFF
cdr3_nt: TGTGCTAGTGGCTTTGGTACGTATGGTCGGGGCACTGAAGCTTTCTTT
j_call: TRBJ1-1
d_call: .
clone_size: .
v_call: TRBV12-5

cdr3_aa: CSVYSDTQYF
cdr3_nt: TGCAGCGTTTATAGCGATACGCAGTATTTT
j_call: TRBJ2-3
d_call: .
clone_size: .
v_call: TRBV29-1

cdr3_aa: CAWRVAGYPNEQYF
cdr3_nt: TGTGCCTGGAGAGTAGCGGGCTACCCTAACGAGCAGTACTTC
j_call: TRBJ2-7
d_call: TRBD2
clone_size: .
v_call: TRBV30

cdr3_aa: CASSPSTSGRSGGELFF
cdr3_nt: TGTGCCAGCAGTCCGAGCACTAGCGGGAGGAGCGGCGGGGAGCTGTTTTTT
j_call: TRBJ2-2
d_call: TRBD2
clone_size: .
v_call: TRBV25-1

cdr3_aa: CASRLGQGHYEQYF
cdr3_nt: TGTGCCAGCAGACTCGGACAGGGCCACTACGAGCAGTACTTC
j_call: TRBJ2-7
d_call: TRBD1
clone_size: .
v_call: TRBV6-6

cdr3_aa: CASSPTAKSGIYEQYF
cdr3_nt: TGTGCCAGCTCACCCACCGCTAAATCGGGTATCTACGAGCAGTACTTC
j_call: TRBJ2-7
d_call: .
clone_size: few
v_call: TRBV18

cdr3_aa: CASTTTDRGKGYTF
cdr3_nt: TGTGCCAGCACAACGACTGACAGGGGTAAAGGCTACACCTTC
j_call: TRBJ1-2
d_call: TRBD1
clone_size: .
v_call: TRBV2

cdr3_aa: CASSQDSPWATAENYGYTF
cdr3_nt: TGCGCCAGCAGCCAAGATAGTCCTTGGGCCACAGCGGAGAACTATGGCTACACCTTC
j_call: TRBJ1-2
d_call: .
clone_size: .
v_call: TRBV4-1

cdr3_aa: CASRKASQETQYF
cdr3_nt: TGTGCCAGCAGAAAGGCATCCCAAGAGACCCAGTACTTC
j_call: TRBJ2-5
d_call: .
clone_size: .
v_call: TRBV7-2

cdr3_aa: CASSRPTASFYNEQFF
cdr3_nt: TGTGCCAGCAGTCGCCCCACAGCGAGTTTCTACAATGAGCAGTTCTTC
j_call: TRBJ2-1
d_call: .
clone_size: .
v_call: TRBV6-6

cdr3_aa: CASSYYGTGHNQPQHF
cdr3_nt: TGTGCCAGCAGCTACTACGGGACAGGGCACAATCAGCCCCAGCATTTT
j_call: TRBJ1-5
d_call: TRBD1
clone_size: .
v_call: TRBV5-6

cdr3_aa: CASSLRPEASLHF
cdr3_nt: TGTGCCAGCAGCTTAAGACCCGAGGCATCCCTCCACTTT
j_call: TRBJ1-6
d_call: .
clone_size: .
v_call: TRBV7-6

cdr3_aa: CAWSVWGWNTEAFF
cdr3_nt: TGTGCCTGGAGTGTGTGGGGATGGAACACTGAAGCTTTCTTT
j_call: TRBJ1-1
d_call: .
clone_size: few
v_call: TRBV30

cdr3_aa: CASSLQGLRTEAFF
cdr3_nt: TGTGCCAGCAGCTTACAGGGGCTAAGGACTGAAGCTTTCTTT
j_call: TRBJ1-1
d_call: .
clone_size: .
v_call: TRBV7-3

cdr3_aa: CASSFEAGGPYEQYF
cdr3_nt: TGTGCCAGCAGTTTCGAAGCGGGAGGGCCCTACGAGCAGTACTTC
j_call: TRBJ2-7
d_call: TRBD2
clone_size: .
v_call: TRBV27

cdr3_aa: CASSLGARELFF
cdr3_nt: TGTGCCAGCAGCCTTGGGGCCAGGGAGCTGTTTTTT
j_call: TRBJ2-2
d_call: .
clone_size: once
v_call: TRBV7-9

cdr3_aa: CSYGLAPQFF
cdr3_nt: TGCAGCTATGGACTAGCCCCTCAGTTCTTC
j_call: TRBJ2-1
d_call: TRBD2
clone_size: .
v_call: TRBV29-1

cdr3_aa: CASSQDLDSPPHF
cdr3_nt: TGTGCCAGCAGCCAAGATTTGGACAGTCCGCCTCACTTC
j_call: TRBJ1-2
d_call: .
clone_size: .
v_call: TRBV4-2

cdr3_aa: CASSRQGNTIYF
cdr3_nt: TGTGCCAGCAGCCGCCAGGGAAACACCATATATTTT
j_call: TRBJ1-3
d_call: .
clone_size: .
v_call: TRBV2

cdr3_aa: CASSRDNSYEQYF
cdr3_nt: TGTGCCAGCAGCCGGGACAACTCCTACGAGCAGTACTTC
j_call: TRBJ2-7
d_call: .
clone_size: .
v_call: TRBV7-9

cdr3_aa: CASSLGPDRAVYGYTF
cdr3_nt: TGTGCCAGCAGCTTAGGCCCGGATAGGGCGGTCTATGGCTACACCTTC
j_call: TRBJ1-2
d_call: .
clone_size: .
v_call: TRBV7-9

cdr3_aa: CASSRVNYGYTF
cdr3_nt: TGTGCCAGCAGTCGGGTTAACTATGGCTACACCTTC
j_call: TRBJ1-2
d_call: .
clone_size: .
v_call: TRBV6-1

cdr3_aa: CASSWGQDQPQHF
cdr3_nt: TGTGCCAGCAGCTGGGGACAGGATCAGCCCCAGCATTTT
j_call: TRBJ1-5
d_call: TRBD1
clone_size: .
v_call: TRBV7-9

cdr3_aa: CASSQGVGGKVETQYF
cdr3_nt: TGTGCCAGCAGTCAAGGGGTCGGAGGAAAGGTAGAGACCCAGTACTTC
j_call: TRBJ2-5
d_call: .
clone_size: .
v_call: TRBV7-3

cdr3_aa: CASSSPTGTNSPLHF
cdr3_nt: TGTGCCAGCAGTTCGCCGACAGGGACTAATTCACCCCTCCACTTT
j_call: TRBJ1-6
d_call: TRBD1
clone_size: .
v_call: TRBV6-6

cdr3_aa: CASSLELAGLYEQYF
cdr3_nt: TGCGCCAGCAGCTTGGAACTAGCGGGTCTATACGAGCAGTACTTC
j_call: TRBJ2-7
d_call: TRBD2
clone_size: .
v_call: TRBV5-1

cdr3_aa: CASSREGNTEAFF
cdr3_nt: TGCGCCAGCAGCCGCGAGGGGAACACTGAAGCTTTCTTT
j_call: TRBJ1-1
d_call: .
clone_size: .
v_call: TRBV5-1

cdr3_aa: CASSPTGSPTEQYF
cdr3_nt: TGTGCCAGCAGCCCAACAGGGTCCCCCACCGAGCAGTACTTC
j_call: TRBJ2-7
d_call: .
clone_size: .
v_call: TRBV7-7

cdr3_aa: CASSLESSFSRDDRPQHF
cdr3_nt: TGTGCCAGCAGCTTGGAATCTTCATTTTCCAGGGACGATCGGCCCCAGCATTTT
j_call: TRBJ1-5
d_call: .
clone_size: .
v_call: TRBV5-5

cdr3_aa: CASREVRGTDTQYF
cdr3_nt: TGTGCCAGCAGAGAGGTTCGCGGCACAGATACGCAGTATTTT
j_call: TRBJ2-3
d_call: .
clone_size: .
v_call: TRBV2

cdr3_aa: CASSESVAGELFF
cdr3_nt: TGCGCCAGCAGTGAATCCGTGGCCGGGGAGCTGTTTTTT
j_call: TRBJ2-2
d_call: .
clone_size: .
v_call: TRBV10-1

cdr3_aa: CASSKVAGGLSRSGNTIYF
cdr3_nt: TGTGCCAGCAGTAAGGTGGCAGGGGGCCTCTCTCGCTCTGGAAACACCATATATTTT
j_call: TRBJ1-3
d_call: TRBD1
clone_size: large
v_call: TRBV9

cdr3_aa: CATNQRTGSGYTF
cdr3_nt: TGTGCCACCAACCAAAGGACAGGGAGCGGCTACACCTTC
j_call: TRBJ1-2
d_call: TRBD1
clone_size: .
v_call: TRBV15

cdr3_aa: CASRLAGNEQYF
cdr3_nt: TGTGCCAGCAGACTAGCGGGAAACGAGCAGTACTTC
j_call: TRBJ2-7
d_call: TRBD2
clone_size: .
v_call: TRBV2

cdr3_aa: CASSTERLAGEQYF
cdr3_nt: TGTGCCAGCAGCACCGAAAGACTAGCAGGGGAGCAGTACTTC
j_call: TRBJ2-7
d_call: TRBD2
clone_size: .
v_call: TRBV5-6

cdr3_aa: CASSPARQGAGTEAFF
cdr3_nt: TGTGCCAGCAGTCCGGCCAGACAGGGGGCTGGTACTGAAGCTTTCTTT
j_call: TRBJ1-1
d_call: TRBD1
clone_size: .
v_call: TRBV25-1

cdr3_aa: CASSLVPSGVQKTQYF
cdr3_nt: TGTGCCAGCAGCTTAGTTCCTAGCGGGGTCCAAAAGACCCAGTACTTC
j_call: TRBJ2-5
d_call: TRBD2
clone_size: .
v_call: TRBV7-2

cdr3_aa: CASSSPRWGKNTGELFF
cdr3_nt: TGTGCCAGCAGCTCGCCCCGGTGGGGGAAAAACACCGGGGAGCTGTTTTTT
j_call: TRBJ2-2
d_call: .
clone_size: once
v_call: TRBV7-9

cdr3_aa: CASSQDGGPVLNNEQFF
cdr3_nt: TGCGCCAGCAGCCAAGATGGGGGGCCCGTCCTGAACAATGAGCAGTTCTTC
j_call: TRBJ2-1
d_call: .
clone_size: once
v_call: TRBV4-1